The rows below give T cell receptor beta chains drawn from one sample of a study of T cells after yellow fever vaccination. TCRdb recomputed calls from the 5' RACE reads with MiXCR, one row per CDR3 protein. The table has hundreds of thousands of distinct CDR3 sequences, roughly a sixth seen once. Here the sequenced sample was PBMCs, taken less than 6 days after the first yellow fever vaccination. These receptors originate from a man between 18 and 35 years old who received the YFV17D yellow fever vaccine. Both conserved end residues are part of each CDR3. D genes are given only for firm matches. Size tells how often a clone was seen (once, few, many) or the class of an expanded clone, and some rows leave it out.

CASSRDPGLEGETQYF TGCGCCAGCAGCCGGGACCCGGGACTAGAGGGAGAGACCCAGTACTTC . TRBV5-1 TRBD2 TRBJ2-5
CASSQRLPNTGELFF TGCGCCAGCAGCCAAAGGCTGCCGAACACCGGGGAGCTGTTTTTT few TRBV4-1 . TRBJ2-2
CASSLEGDMAYEQYF TGTGCCAGCAGCTTAGAAGGGGACATGGCCTACGAGCAGTACTTC . TRBV7-9 . TRBJ2-7
CASRQTGSPGELFF TGTGCCAGCAGACAGACAGGGTCCCCCGGGGAGCTGTTTTTT . TRBV7-9 TRBD1 TRBJ2-2
CTSSPYGTSGVGEQFF TGCACCAGCAGCCCTTACGGGACTAGCGGGGTTGGTGAGCAGTTCTTC few TRBV1 . TRBJ2-1
CASSRGSNSYEQYF TGCGCCAGCAGCCGTGGCTCCAACTCCTACGAGCAGTACTTC few TRBV4-3 . TRBJ2-7
CASSSGVLTGELFF TGTGCCAGCAGCTCAGGGGTCTTGACCGGGGAGCTGTTTTTT few TRBV7-2 . TRBJ2-2
CSARAPLGLEQFF TGCAGTGCTAGAGCTCCCTTAGGGCTTGAGCAGTTCTTC . TRBV20-1 . TRBJ2-1
CASSLTGTNNEQFF TGTGCCAGCAGTCTTACCGGGACCAACAATGAGCAGTTCTTC many TRBV6-4 . TRBJ2-1
CASSPTGGPNYGYTF TGCGCCAGCAGCCCCACAGGGGGCCCTAACTATGGCTACACCTTC few TRBV5-1 TRBD1 TRBJ1-2
CASSRGLAGGLNEQFF TGCGCCAGCAGCCGCGGGTTAGCGGGGGGCCTCAATGAGCAGTTCTTC few TRBV5-1 TRBD2 TRBJ2-1
CASSFSFNYGYTF TGTGCCAGCAGCTTCAGCTTTAACTATGGCTACACCTTC . TRBV7-2 . TRBJ1-2
CASSNWERSSGANVLTF TGTGCCAGTAGTAATTGGGAGCGGAGCTCTGGGGCCAACGTCCTGACTTTC . TRBV19 . TRBJ2-6